One sample yielded the 26 T cell receptor beta chains listed below, sequenced in a study of CD8+ T cells in alopecia areata. RNA was isolated and reverse transcribed to cDNA, the sequencing template. Measured with immunoSEQ multiplex PCR; TCRdb has only the in-frame clones, and not every one. The sample carries fewer than 200,000 clones, 50% to 60% recorded once. This sample comprised CD4+ T cells sorted from blood, obtained at week 0. The source of these receptors is a human donor with alopecia areata.

This clone showed up just a few times. The V call is TRBV9, the J call TRBJ1-1; D gene unclear. Germline values: CDR1 SGDLS, CDR2 YYNGEE. The CDR3 length is 14 residues. Trimming took off 0 bases at V and 1 base at J, with 7 bases between the two ends. The CDR3 here is CASSVVAPNTEAFF. As DNA, the CDR3 is TGTGCCAGCAGCGTAGTAGCCCCGAACACTGAAGCTTTCTTT. Looking up the rest from reference TRBV9 and TRBJ1-1 gives the full variable domain: DSGVTQTPKHLITATGQRVTLRCSPRSGDLSVYWYQQSLDQGLQFLIQYYNGEERAKGNILERFSAQQFPDLHSELNLSSLELGDSALYFCASSVVAPNTEAFFGQGTRLTVV.

The chain recombines TRBV5-1 with TRBJ2-3; 8 nucleotides align to TRBD1. With 3 bases clipped from V and 5 bases from J, the junction kept 5 bases outside the gene matches. This CDR3 is built from 14 residues. In germline, CDR1 is SGHRS, CDR2 YFSETQ. CDR3 sequence reads: CASSSDRVVDTQYF. CDR3 bases: TGCGCCAGCAGCTCGGACAGGGTGGTAGATACGCAGTATTTT. Full variable domain (rest looked up from reference TRBV5-1 and TRBJ2-3): KAGVTQTPRYLIKTRGQQVTLSCSPISGHRSVSWYQQTPGQGLQFLFEYFSETQRNKGNFPGRFSGRQFSNSRSEMNVSTLELGDSALYLCASSSDRVVDTQYFGPGTRLTVL.

The gene calls are TRBV5-1 and TRBJ2-7; TRBD1 matches 7 bases. Germline CDR1 SGHRS, CDR2 YFSETQ. The V and J ends lost 4 bases and 2 bases, in that order; junction bases with no gene match: 6. This CDR3 is 14 amino acids long. The CDR3 DNA follows: TGCGCCAGCAGCCCGGGGACAGCGACCTACGAGCAGTACTTC. It encodes CASSPGTATYEQYF.

The V and J genes are TRBV5-1 and TRBJ2-6; the D gene is possibly TRBD1 (5 bases). This CDR3 comprises 14 residues. The V gene lost 8 bases and the J gene lost 4 bases, with 13 bases spanning the gap. The germline CDR1 and CDR2 sequences are SGHRS and YFSETQ. The CDR3 sequence is CASSPGAGANVLTF. The CDR3 coding sequence is TGCGCCAGTTCCCCTGGGGCCGGGGCCAACGTCCTGACTTTC.

This clone was counted only a few times. The chain carries TRBV7-9 and TRBJ2-1, with TRBD1 as a possible D gene (6 bases). The V gene lost 5 bases and the J gene lost 2 bases, with 13 bases spanning the gap. The length of the CDR3 is 15 residues. Germline V CDR1 and CDR2: SEHNR, FQNEAQ (reference sequence). The CDR3 region is CASSHLTGTYNEQFF. CDR3 bases: TGTGCCAGCAGCCATCTGACAGGAACCTACAATGAGCAGTTCTTC.

The rearrangement links TRBV7-2 to TRBJ2-1; TRBD2 might be the D (6 bases). V lost 0 bases, J lost 13 bases, and 22 bases lay in between. Germline-derived CDR1 and CDR2 are SGHTA and FQGNSA. This CDR3 is 16 amino acids long. The CDR3 loop reads CASSLAPRRVSGDQFF. CDR3 nucleotide sequence: TGTGCCAGCAGCTTAGCGCCACGGAGGGTGTCGGGGGATCAGTTCTTC. The whole variable domain, filled in from reference TRBV7-2 and TRBJ2-1, reads GAGVSQSPSNKVTEKGKDVELRCDPISGHTALYWYRQSLGQGLEFLIYFQGNSAPDKSGLPSDRFSAERTGGSVSTLTIQRTQQEDSAVYLCASSLAPRRVSGDQFFGPGTRLTVL.

On this clone: One end of the junction varies from germline; a read error may be responsible. The genes are TRBV11-3 and TRBJ1-1; no reliable D call. This CDR3 has 12 amino acids. Looked up from germline, CDR1 is SGHNT and CDR2 is YENEEA. The CDR3 DNA reads as TGTGCCAGCAGCTCCGCGGACGGTGAAGCTTCCTTT. Translation: CASSSADGEASF. Using reference TRBV11-3 and TRBJ1-1 for the parts outside the CDR3, the full variable domain is EAGVVQSPRYKIIEKKQPVAFWCNPISGHNTLYWYLQNLGQGPELLIRYENEEAVDDSQLPKDRFSAERLKGVDSTLKIQPAELGDSAVYLCASSSADGEASFGQGTRLTVV.

The V call is TRBV14, the J call TRBJ1-1; D is ambiguous. V lost 0 bases, J lost 2 bases, and 7 bases lay in between. CDR1 and CDR2 from the germline V gene are SGHDN and FVKESK. The length of the CDR3 is 14 residues. CDR3 residues: CASSQETFNTEAFF. The CDR3 region has the DNA TGTGCCAGCAGCCAAGAAACTTTTAACACTGAAGCTTTCTTT.

V is TRBV5-1 and J is TRBJ2-2; no definite D call. Trimming left V 2 bases short and J 0 bases short, with 5 bases between. The CDR3 spans 14 residues. Germline V gene sequence: CDR1 SGHRS, CDR2 YFSETQ. The DNA of the CDR3 is TGCGCCAGCAGCTTTGATCCGAACACCGGGGAGCTGTTTTTT. Translating it yields CASSFDPNTGELFF.

The chain carries TRBV4-2 and TRBJ2-5; 9 positions agree with TRBD1. CDR1 is LGHNA, CDR2 YNFKEQ, per germline. The CDR3 is 16 amino acids. V lost 4 bases, J lost 2 bases, and 8 bases stayed unmatched. The CDR3 nucleotides are TGTGCCAGCAGCCCTGGGACAGGGCGGGGGCAAGAGACCCAGTACTTC. Translation: CASSPGTGRGQETQYF.

The chain joins TRBV7-8 to TRBJ2-7; perhaps D is TRBD1 or TRBD2 (5 bases each). CDR1 and CDR2 from the germline V gene are SGHVS and FQNEAQ. V was pared by 6 bases and J by 0 bases, with 12 bases between. This CDR3 spans 14 amino acids. In DNA form, the CDR3 reads TGTGCCAGCAGAACCTCGAGGGGCTCCTACGAGCAGTACTTC. Its protein is CASRTSRGSYEQYF.

This clone occurred once. The CDR3 DNA reads TGTGCCACCAGCTACCGACAATGGGATACGCAGTATTTT. The encoded protein is CATSYRQWDTQYF. The chain links TRBV15 to TRBJ2-3; the D is unclear. Germline values: CDR1 LNHNV, CDR2 YYDKDF (reference sequence). The V gene lost 5 bases and the J gene lost 6 bases, with 12 bases spanning the gap. This CDR3 is built from 13 residues.

The chain uses TRBV9 and TRBJ2-3, with D possibly matching TRBD2 (5 bases). V lost 4 bases and J 2 bases, leaving 11 bases between the germline ends. The CDR3 has 14 amino acids. Germline assignment: CDR1 SGDLS and CDR2 YYNGEE. The DNA for the CDR3 is TGTGCCAGCAGCTCGCGGGTCGCCACAGATACGCAGTATTTT. Translated: CASSSRVATDTQYF.

This clone turned up a few times. An end of the junction differs from the germline gene, which may be a read error. The chain links TRBV10-3 to TRBJ2-3; D may be TRBD1 (6 bases). Germline V gives CDR1 ENHRY, CDR2 SYGVKD. This CDR3 has 15 amino acids. CDR3 in DNA: TGTGCCATCAGTGAGCCCGGGACAAGCAAAGATACGCAGTATTTT. Amino acids: CAISEPGTSKDTQYF.

This clone was observed a handful of times. The chain uses TRBV19 and TRBJ1-5, with D perhaps matching TRBD1 (5 bases). Germline assignment: CDR1 LNHDA and CDR2 SQIVND (reference sequence). The CDR3 is 15 amino acids. Trimming removed 5 bases at V and 2 bases at J, with 13 bases between. CDR3 protein: CASSEGGAGNQPQHF. For the CDR3, the DNA is TGTGCCAGTAGTGAGGGAGGGGCGGGCAATCAGCCCCAGCATTTT.

The J gene is TRBJ2-5, the V gene TRBV19; weak D call: TRBD1 (5 bases). The CDR3 runs to 15 residues. Trimming took 0 bases from V and 1 from J, leaving 9 bases between them. In germline, CDR1 is LNHDA, CDR2 SQIVND (reference sequence). Here the CDR3 DNA reads TGTGCCAGTAGTATAGATCCAGGGCCCCAAGAGACCCAGTACTTC. Translated: CASSIDPGPQETQYF.

As DNA, the CDR3 is TGTGCCAGCAGCGCGGGACAGTCCCTTACCTCTGGCTACACCTTC. Encoded protein: CASSAGQSLTSGYTF. The rearrangement joins TRBV9 to TRBJ1-2, with 7 bases matching TRBD1. Germline CDR1 reads SGDLS; CDR2 reads YYNGEE. This CDR3 comprises 15 residues. V was clipped by 3 bases and J by 7 bases; unmatched bases: 12.

This clone occurred a few times. The chain joins TRBV29-1 to TRBJ2-4; D gene ambiguous. This CDR3 contains 14 residues. V lost 5 bases, J lost 0 bases, and 11 bases lay in between. Per the germline V gene, CDR1 is SQVTM and CDR2 is ANQGSEA. CDR3 sequence (DNA): TGCAGCGTTTCGCCAGTGTTAGCCAAAAACATTCAGTACTTC. Translation gives CSVSPVLAKNIQYF.

The CDR3 bases are TGTGCCTGGAGTGTAGGGGAATGGCGGGTCAAGACCCTCCACTTT. Its translation: CAWSVGEWRVKTLHF. The chain joins TRBV30 to TRBJ1-6; D possibly corresponds to TRBD1 (5 bases). The germline CDR1 and CDR2 sequences are GTSNPN and SVGIG (reference sequence). V was clipped by 0 bases and J by 14 bases, with 20 bases between them. The CDR3 spans 15 residues.

The chain recombines TRBV30 with TRBJ2-5, with 8 bases fitting TRBD1. CDR3 length equals 13 residues. Germline trimming cut 1 base from V and 5 bases from J; bases unmatched to any gene: 3. Germline V gives CDR1 GTSNPN, CDR2 SVGIG (reference sequence). CDR3 coding DNA: TGTGCCTGGAGTGAGGACAGGGTGGAGACCCAGTACTTC. Its translation: CAWSEDRVETQYF.

The rearrangement joins TRBV10-3 to TRBJ2-5, with D possibly being TRBD1 or TRBD2 (5 bases each). The CDR3 consists of 13 residues. Trimming shortened V by 10 bases and J by 2 bases, and 14 bases separated the two germline ends. Germline CDR1 and CDR2: ENHRY and SYGVKD. The CDR3 protein is CATRPGPQETQYF. The DNA of the CDR3 is TGTGCCACCAGACCGGGACCACAAGAGACCCAGTACTTC.

The V and J genes are TRBV7-6 and TRBJ1-2; D is perhaps TRBD1 (6 bases). The V and J ends lost 5 bases and 6 bases respectively, with 22 bases between them. Germline V gene sequence: CDR1 SGHVS, CDR2 FNYEAQ. There are 16 residues in the CDR3. The DNA for the CDR3 is TGTGCCAGCAGCCCAAGAATGGGACGGGGGCCACATGGCTACACCTTC. This sequence encodes CASSPRMGRGPHGYTF.

The chain links TRBV27 to TRBJ2-6, with D unresolved. Trimming removed 3 bases at V and 0 bases at J, with 3 bases between. CDR3 length: 14 amino acids. CDR1 MNHEY and CDR2 SMNVEV come from the germline V gene (reference sequence). The CDR3 DNA reads TGTGCCAGCAGTTTCATCTCTGGGGCCAACGTCCTGACTTTC. It specifies CASSFISGANVLTF. Combining the CDR3 with reference TRBV27 and TRBJ2-6 gives the whole variable domain EAQVTQNPRYLITVTGKKLTVTCSQNMNHEYMSWYRQDPGLGLRQIYYSMNVEVTDKGDVPEGYKVSRKEKRNFPLILESPSPNQTSLYFCASSFISGANVLTFGAGSRLTVL.

V is TRBV6-5 and J is TRBJ1-2, with D perhaps TRBD1 (5 bases). The CDR3 extends over 13 amino acids. The V and J ends lost 6 bases and 3 bases respectively, with 11 bases between them. The germline V gene encodes CDR1 MNHEY and CDR2 SVGAGI. CDR3 nucleotides: TGTGCCAGCAGGGGAGACAGCCACTATGGCTACACCTTC. Translated, it gives CASRGDSHYGYTF.

This clone has only one observation. This chain joins TRBV11-1 and TRBJ2-3, with D hard to call. CDR1 is SGHAT, CDR2 FQDESV, per germline (reference sequence). V lost 2 bases and J lost 1, with 7 bases in between. The CDR3 has 14 residues. This chain's CDR3 is CASSLNAGTDTQYF. The CDR3 DNA sequence: TGTGCCAGCAGCTTAAATGCCGGCACAGATACGCAGTATTTT.

J is TRBJ1-2 and V is TRBV30; 7 bases are shared with TRBD1. Germline V lookup: CDR1 GTSNPN, CDR2 SVGIG (reference sequence). The junction had 8 bases not matched to a gene; V was cut back by 0 bases and J by 7 bases. This CDR3 region has 14 residues. CDR3 nucleotide sequence: TGTGCCTGGAGTGTACTCGACAGGGTTGGTGGCTACACCTTC. Its translation: CAWSVLDRVGGYTF.